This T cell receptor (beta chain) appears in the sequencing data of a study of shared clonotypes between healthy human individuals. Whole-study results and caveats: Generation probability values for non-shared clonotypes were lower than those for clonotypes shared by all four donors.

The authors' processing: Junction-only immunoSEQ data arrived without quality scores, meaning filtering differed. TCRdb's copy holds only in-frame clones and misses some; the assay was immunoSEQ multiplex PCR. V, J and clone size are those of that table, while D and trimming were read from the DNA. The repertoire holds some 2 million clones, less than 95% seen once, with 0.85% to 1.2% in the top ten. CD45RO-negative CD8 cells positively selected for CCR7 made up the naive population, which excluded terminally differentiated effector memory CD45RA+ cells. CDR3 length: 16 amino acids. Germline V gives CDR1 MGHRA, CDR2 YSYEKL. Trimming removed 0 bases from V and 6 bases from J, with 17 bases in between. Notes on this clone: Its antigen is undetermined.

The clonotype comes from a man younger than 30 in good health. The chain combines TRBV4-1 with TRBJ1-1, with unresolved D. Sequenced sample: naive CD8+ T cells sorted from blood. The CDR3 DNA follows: TGCGCCAGCAGCCAAGATATGAACTTAGGAGGCGCTGAAGCTTTCTTT. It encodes CASSQDMNLGGAEAFF.